This TCR beta chain is drawn from a study of T cell repertoires in cytomegalovirus infection. Study-wide points: There were carriers of CMV plus the relevant HLA, and cumulative public TCR beta family frequency identified them.

Turning to this clonotype: Its antigen is unidentified.

A single record per CDR3 protein comes from TCRdb applying MiXCR to the reads. Counted here are roughly 200,000 distinct CDR3 sequences, about 40% occurring once; the ten biggest clones make up 59%. Trimming cost V 8 bases and J 4 bases; bases outside gene matches: 18. The length of the CDR3 is 17 residues. CDR1 SQVTM and CDR2 ANQGSEA come from the germline V gene. The clonotype was recovered from a human donor in good health (CMV status not recorded). Some clones in this sample may be carry-over from other donors' samples. This material consisted of CD8+ T cells from cultured PBMCs, taken from culture after CMV antigen stimulation. The genes are TRBV29-1 and TRBJ2-1; 9 nucleotides align to TRBD2. CDR3: CSNLRWVAGDVYNEQFF. The CDR3 DNA reads as TGCAGCAACCTAAGATGGGTAGCGGGAGATGTGTACAATGAGCAGTTCTTC.